This T cell receptor beta chain is drawn from a study of a mutant IDH1 vaccine in newly diagnosed glioma. TCRdb's copy holds only in-frame clones and misses some; the assay was immunoSEQ multiplex PCR. Of 99,000 or so clones listed, roughly 90% are singletons. There are a few counts of this clone. Described time point: baseline, week 1 (first vaccination visit). Treatment specified: pre-vaccination baseline after standard-of-care therapy. Donor tumors were new WHO grade 3 or 4 IDH1-mutant, ATRX-lost astrocytomas. The CDR3 has 17 amino acids. Germline V gene data show CDR1 as SGHRS and CDR2 as YFSETQ. J lost 5 bases, V lost 0 bases, and 10 bases had no gene match.

This clonotype was obtained from a woman in her forties or fifties with glioma. This chain connects TRBV5-1 to TRBJ2-2; the match to TRBD2 covers 7 bases. Here the sequenced sample was PBMCs, taken from a glioma patient treated with radiotherapy, temozolomide or both. The CDR3 DNA reads as TGCGCCAGCAGCTTGGCCCCCGGACTAGAGGTGACCGGGGAGCTGTTTTTT. Its translation is CASSLAPGLEVTGELFF.